This T cell receptor (beta chain) was sequenced during a study of cytomegalovirus exposure and HLA in healthy donors. Study-wide results and caveats: Later analysis associated a missense DCLRE1C variant with TCR beta V- and J-gene trimming. Across donors, sequencing depth was assumed by presence/absence analyses to be roughly uniform.

Regarding this clone: Its antigen remains unknown.

60 Vbeta and 13 Jbeta primers were used in PCR. The method was immunoSEQ multiplex PCR; TCRdb's version includes in-frame clones alone and lacks a portion of them. This table has about 260,000 clones, 84% appearing once. The CDR3 sequence is 16 residues long. The germline V gene has CDR1 LNHDA and CDR2 SQIVND (reference sequence). Trimming took 6 bases from V and 6 from J; bases not matched to a gene: 9. The sequenced material came from PBMCs. This clonotype was obtained from a woman between 40 and 55 years old in good health and CMV-seropositive. The V and J genes are TRBV19 and TRBJ2-2; 11 bases match TRBD2. CDR3 bases: TGTGCCAGTAGGACTAGCGGGGCTTTTTCCCCCGGGGAGCTGTTTTTT. Residues: CASRTSGAFSPGELFF.